These 13 T cell receptor beta chains were sequenced from one sample in a study of blood T cell repertoires in COVID-19. TCRdb keeps only in-frame clones here, not all; method: immunoSEQ multiplex PCR. This sample yields 130,000 to 150,000 clones, of which 80% to 90% are seen a single time; around 8% belongs to the top ten. The specimen sequenced was peripheral blood. These receptors were collected from a woman aged 55-70 years with COVID-19, enrolled during active disease.

This sequence joins TRBV9 and TRBJ1-5; 7 bases are a match to TRBD1. CDR3 length equals 15 residues. Trimming removed 3 bases from V and 5 bases from J; junction bases left unmatched: 8. Per the germline V gene, CDR1 is SGDLS and CDR2 is YYNGEE. In DNA, the CDR3 is TGTGCCAGCAGCGCCGACGGACAGGTCGATCAGCCCCAGCATTTT. It is translated as CASSADGQVDQPQHF.

V usage is TRBV11-2 and J usage is TRBJ1-4; TRBD1 agrees at 9 bases. V lost 7 bases, J lost 4 bases, and 4 bases stayed unmatched. The CDR3 loop spans 14 amino acids. CDR1 is SGHAT, CDR2 FQNNGV, per germline. CDR3 amino acids: CASTMDRGNEKLFF. CDR3 in DNA: TGTGCCAGCACTATGGACAGGGGTAATGAAAAACTGTTTTTT.

CDR3 sequence (DNA): TGTGCCAGCAGTGAAAGCAGGGACACACATCAGCCCCAGCATTTT. It yields the protein CASSESRDTHQPQHF. The chain uses TRBV6-1 and TRBJ1-5; possibly TRBD1 for D (6 bases). CDR3 length: 15 residues. Trimming took off 2 bases at V and 5 bases at J, with 13 bases between the two ends. Germline V CDR1 and CDR2: MNHNS, SASEGT.

This chain links TRBV3-1 (or the pseudogene TRBV3-2) with TRBJ2-1; 11 bases match TRBD2. Germline loops: CDR1 LGHDT, CDR2 YNNKEL (reference sequence). The junction had 3 bases not matched to a gene; V was cut back by 3 bases and J by 5 bases. The CDR3 has 15 amino acids. CDR3 sequence reads: CASSQTSGTNNEQFF. The CDR3 bases are TGTGCCAGCAGCCAGACTAGCGGGACGAACAATGAGCAGTTCTTC.

The chain links TRBV18 to TRBJ1-1; TRBD1 matches 8 bases. CDR1 is KGHSH, CDR2 LQKENI, per germline. The V and J ends lost 2 bases and 5 bases, in that order; junction bases with no gene match: 7. This CDR3 has 15 amino acids. The CDR3 sequence: CASSPAWTGKTEAFF. The DNA of the CDR3 is TGTGCCAGCTCACCAGCTTGGACAGGGAAGACTGAAGCTTTCTTT.

The rearrangement links TRBV5-1 to TRBJ1-1; TRBD1 might be the D (6 bases). V was clipped by 5 bases and J by 1 base, with 18 bases between them. This CDR3 spans 16 amino acids. The germline V gene has CDR1 SGHRS and CDR2 YFSETQ. CDR3 sequence reads: CASRPGTYVPNTEAFF. The CDR3, as DNA: TGCGCCAGCAGACCGGGGACATATGTCCCGAACACTGAAGCTTTCTTT.

The gene calls are TRBV11-2 and TRBJ2-3; maybe TRBD1 (6 bases). Germline lookup yields CDR1 SGHAT and CDR2 FQNNGV. CDR3 length equals 16 residues. V was clipped by 4 bases and J by 2 bases, with 16 bases between them. DNA of the CDR3: TGTGCCAGCAGCTCGCTGACAGGAGCGACCACAGATACGCAGTATTTT. Protein: CASSSLTGATTDTQYF.

The chain uses TRBV5-1 and TRBJ1-2; tentatively, D is TRBD1 (5 bases). Germline V gene lookup returns CDR1 SGHRS and CDR2 YFSETQ. V was cut by 4 bases and J by 2 bases, with 15 bases left in between. The length of the CDR3 is 15 residues. The CDR3 DNA reads TGCGCCAGCAGCCAAAACAGTGGGGGGAACTATGGCTACACCTTC. Its protein is CASSQNSGGNYGYTF.

The chain has TRBV3-1 (or the pseudogene TRBV3-2) and TRBJ1-1; 7 positions agree with TRBD1. Trimming at V came to 4 bases and at J to 1 base, leaving 6 bases not matched to a gene. The CDR3 length is 15 residues. Germline V gene sequence: CDR1 LGHDT, CDR2 YNNKEL (reference sequence). CDR3 region: CASSLQTGPNTEAFF. The CDR3 coding sequence is TGTGCCAGCAGCCTACAGACAGGGCCGAACACTGAAGCTTTCTTT.

The V gene is TRBV24-1, the J gene TRBJ1-2, with 11 bases fitting TRBD1. Germline assignment: CDR1 KGHDR and CDR2 SFDVKD. V dropped 9 bases and J dropped 8; count of bases not matched to a gene: 7. The CDR3 consists of 13 residues. The DNA for the CDR3 is TGTGCCACCGGGACAGGGGGTCCTCGGGGCTACACCTTC. Translating it yields CATGTGGPRGYTF.

The rearrangement joins TRBV6-1 to TRBJ1-2; possible D gene TRBD1, 5 bases. The V gene's germline CDR1 is MNHNS and CDR2 SASEGT. The CDR3 runs to 12 residues. V gave up 2 bases and J gave up 7 bases, with 8 bases separating them. CDR3 residues: CASSESGGGYTF. For the CDR3, the DNA is TGTGCCAGCAGTGAATCGGGGGGTGGCTACACCTTC.

The rearrangement joins TRBV9 to TRBJ2-1; 9 bases are shared with TRBD1. The CDR3 runs 13 residues. With V trimmed by 6 bases and J by 6 bases, 4 bases remained unmatched. The V gene's germline CDR1 is SGDLS and CDR2 YYNGEE. The CDR3 protein is CASTRQGGNEQFF. The DNA of the CDR3 is TGTGCCAGCACCCGACAGGGGGGCAATGAGCAGTTCTTC.

The V call is TRBV19, the J call TRBJ2-5, with 10 bases that match TRBD1. This CDR3 has 15 residues. The germline gives CDR1 LNHDA, CDR2 SQIVND (reference sequence). The junction had 8 bases not matched to a gene; V was cut back by 6 bases and J by 4 bases. The CDR3 DNA reads TGTGCCAGTAGGGCCGGGACAGGGGAGGGAGAGACCCAGTACTTC. Protein product: CASRAGTGEGETQYF.